These 5 T cell receptor beta chains were all obtained from the same sample, sequenced in a study of blood T cell repertoires in COVID-19. TCRdb keeps only in-frame clones here, not all; method: immunoSEQ multiplex PCR. The table records roughly 10,000 clones, 80% to 90% of them present only once. The material sequenced was peripheral blood. These receptor sequences come from a human donor in a cohort sampled during active COVID-19.

The V call is TRBV27, the J call TRBJ2-3; D call uncertain. The ends were cut back, 3 bases at V and 1 base at J, with 5 bases in the middle. The CDR3 spans 13 residues. Germline lookup yields CDR1 MNHEY and CDR2 SMNVEV (reference sequence). This CDR3 is CASSFQGTDTQYF. In DNA, the CDR3 is TGTGCCAGCAGTTTCCAGGGCACAGATACGCAGTATTTT.

The rearrangement uses TRBV3-1 (or the pseudogene TRBV3-2) and TRBJ1-4, with 8 bases matching TRBD1. CDR3 length equals 16 residues. Germline V gene sequence: CDR1 LGHDT, CDR2 YNNKEL (reference sequence). V lost 3 bases to trimming and J lost 4 bases; unmatched junction nucleotides: 7. The CDR3: CASSHQQGGSNEKLFF. The DNA of the CDR3 is TGTGCCAGCAGCCACCAACAGGGGGGGAGTAATGAAAAACTGTTTTTT.

This chain uses TRBV19 with TRBJ2-2; 8 nucleotides match TRBD2. This CDR3 has 17 residues. The ends lost 5 bases at V and 4 bases at J; junction bases unmatched: 12. Germline-derived CDR1 and CDR2 are LNHDA and SQIVND (reference sequence). CDR3 protein: CASSLPRGGPTTGELFF. DNA of the CDR3: TGTGCCAGTAGTCTACCTCGCGGGGGGCCTACCACCGGGGAGCTGTTTTTT.

The chain is built from TRBV4-1 and TRBJ2-7; 13 nucleotides align to TRBD2. The germline V gene encodes CDR1 MGHRA and CDR2 YSYEKL. The CDR3 covers 15 residues. The trim removed 4 bases at V and 5 bases at J, leaving 5 bases unmatched. The CDR3 DNA reads TGCGCCAGCAGCCTTGGGACTAGCGGGGACCACGAGCAGTACTTC. Amino acids: CASSLGTSGDHEQYF.

This clone is a singleton in its sample. The genes are TRBV25-1 and TRBJ1-1; D is unresolved. This CDR3 has 11 amino acids. The germline gives CDR1 MGHDK, CDR2 SYGVNS. The V and J ends lost 6 bases and 4 bases respectively, with 6 bases between them. CDR3 in DNA: TGTGCCAGCAGCTTCGTCACTGAAGCTTTCTTT. It specifies CASSFVTEAFF. Full variable domain (outside the CDR3, taken from reference TRBV25-1 and TRBJ1-1): EADIYQTPRYLVIGTGKKITLECSQTMGHDKMYWYQQDPGMELHLIHYSYGVNSTEKGDLSSESTVSRIRTEHFPLTLESARPSHTSQYLCASSFVTEAFFGQGTRLTVV.